This is a list of T cell receptor beta chains from one sample in a study of identical twins. Using its own MiXCR run on the 5' RACE reads, TCRdb lists one record per CDR3 protein. The profile covers 550,000 to 700,000 distinct CDR3 sequences, with 9.6% appearing a single time and around 3.2% taken by the ten largest. These same records also appear under a second study, on yellow fever vaccine responses in identical twins.

Material: PBMCs. Source of these receptors: a young woman in good health. Each CDR3 is given with its conserved first and last residue. D genes are given only for firm matches. Clone size is given for some rows only: seen once, a few or many times, or a class if the clone is expanded.

clone_size	v_call	d_call	j_call	cdr3_aa	cdr3_nt
many	TRBV29-1	NA	TRBJ2-1	CSLTAGNEQFF	TGCAGCCTGACAGCGGGTAATGAGCAGTTCTTC
NA	TRBV6-5	NA	TRBJ2-5	CASSYSTVRETQYF	TGTGCCAGCAGTTACTCGACGGTCAGGGAGACCCAGTACTTC
many	TRBV29-1	NA	TRBJ2-1	CSHRVGGSYNEQFF	TGCAGCCATCGGGTCGGAGGGTCCTACAATGAGCAGTTCTTC
many	TRBV10-3	TRBD2	TRBJ2-7	CAISEDSGETYEQYF	TGTGCCATCAGTGAGGATAGCGGGGAAACCTACGAGCAGTACTTC
NA	TRBV2	TRBD1	TRBJ2-3	CASSEDRGWADTQYF	TGTGCCAGCAGTGAAGACAGGGGGTGGGCAGATACGCAGTATTTT
few	TRBV4-2	NA	TRBJ2-1	CASSQEPGPGNRFF	TGTGCCAGCAGCCAGGAACCGGGACCTGGGAATCGGTTCTTC
few	TRBV5-1	NA	TRBJ2-1	CASSQVDVAEQFF	TGCGCCAGCAGCCAAGTCGATGTGGCTGAGCAGTTCTTC
few	TRBV27	NA	TRBJ2-7	CASSKTRTYEQYF	TGTGCCAGCAGTAAGACAAGAACCTACGAGCAGTACTTC
NA	TRBV29-1	NA	TRBJ1-2	CSSLHGEGGYTF	TGCAGCTCCCTCCACGGGGAGGGCGGCTACACCTTC
few	TRBV27	TRBD1	TRBJ2-7	CASSLSGQGIGLYEQYF	TGTGCCAGCAGTCTCTCCGGACAGGGAATAGGGCTTTACGAGCAGTACTTC
many	TRBV25-1	NA	TRBJ2-7	CASMVNGPSYEQYF	TGTGCCAGCATGGTCAACGGTCCCTCCTACGAGCAGTACTTC
few	TRBV24-1	NA	TRBJ2-7	CATSDSLGTETYEQYF	TGTGCCACCAGTGATTCCCTCGGGACGGAAACCTACGAGCAGTACTTC
NA	TRBV7-9	NA	TRBJ1-1	CASSLLQRNTEAFF	TGTGCCAGCAGCTTACTACAGAGGAACACTGAAGCTTTCTTT
NA	TRBV30	NA	TRBJ2-2	CAWSVLIGAGELFF	TGTGCCTGGAGTGTTCTCATTGGCGCCGGGGAGCTGTTTTTT
few	TRBV4-3	TRBD1	TRBJ2-5	CASSQGRGQGQETQYF	TGCGCCAGCAGCCAAGGAAGAGGACAGGGACAAGAGACCCAGTACTTC
NA	TRBV28	TRBD1	TRBJ2-2	CAGKDRGYTGELFF	TGTGCCGGAAAGGACAGGGGGTACACCGGGGAGCTGTTTTTT
NA	TRBV28	NA	TRBJ2-1	CASTVAGDNEQFF	TGTGCCAGCACGGTGGCAGGGGACAATGAGCAGTTCTTC